This TCR beta chain emerged from a study of blood T cell repertoires in COVID-19. This clone was observed a single time. CDR1 is LGHNA, CDR2 YSLEER, per germline. The CDR3 has 16 residues. V was shortened by 0 bases and J by 2 bases, with 13 bases between the two germline ends. Assay: immunoSEQ multiplex PCR; the TCRdb copy retains only in-frame clones and omits some. The sample lists about 200,000 clones, around nine tenths occurring once. The chain carries TRBV4-3 and TRBJ1-2; D gene ambiguous. Sequenced: peripheral blood. This clonotype was obtained from a man aged 50 to 59 with COVID-19, enrolled during active disease. DNA of the CDR3: TGCGCCAGCAGCCAAGAGCCAGGTGGTTCGAACTATGGCTACACCTTC. As protein: CASSQEPGGSNYGYTF.